The clone carrying this T cell receptor beta chain was observed once. No antigen is known for it. The sample originates from a study of Ad26.COV2.S vaccination and SARS-CoV-2 variants. Produced via immunoSEQ multiplex PCR; TCRdb's table is partial and in-frame only. The sample holds some 640,000 clones, 89% seen once. Study-wide findings and caveats: An underestimation of total T cell responses may have resulted from the TCR breadth and depth analyses.

Treatment of the sample: 19 received Ad26.COV2.S at low or high dose, single or two shots; roughly 5 received placebo; per-sample allocation not given. Sample collection was performed on day 63 after the first vaccine or placebo injection. Wuhan-strain SARS-CoV-2 spike was expressed by the Ad26 vector that made up the vaccine. This CDR3 region has 14 residues. Germline values: CDR1 LGHNA, CDR2 YNFKEQ. V dropped 5 bases and J dropped 2; count of bases not matched to a gene: 4. The chain couples TRBV4-2 to TRBJ2-3; 7 nucleotides agree with TRBD2. Specimen: peripheral blood, collected in a trial of Ad26.COV2.S vaccine versus placebo. This sequence was found in a person aged 18-65 years who received the Ad26.COV2.S COVID-19 vaccine or a placebo. For the CDR3, the DNA is TGTGCCAGCAGCGGCAGCGGGGCCACAGATACGCAGTATTTT. This translates into CASSGSGATDTQYF.